These T cell receptor beta chains were read from a single sample in a study of CD8 T cells in Susac syndrome. TCRdb redid the calling of the immunoSEQ multiplex PCR reads with MiXCR, one entry per CDR3 protein. The repertoire consists of about 150,000 distinct CDR3 sequences, with 95% to 96% occurring once and the leading ten covering under 0.15%. The sample consisted of CD8+ T cells from PBMCs. Receptors were obtained from a human donor with multiple sclerosis. The CDR3 runs from the conserved cysteine through the conserved F or W. Each record gives: V gene, J gene, CDR3 protein.

V gene: TRBV11-2
J gene: TRBJ2-1
CDR3 protein: CASTPDGEQFF

V gene: TRBV9
J gene: TRBJ1-1
CDR3 protein: CASSVQGWNTEDFF

V gene: TRBV19
J gene: TRBJ1-1
CDR3 protein: CASMRAWTEAFF

V gene: TRBV29-1
J gene: TRBJ1-2
CDR3 protein: CSVEGQGSYGYTF

V gene: TRBV4-1
J gene: TRBJ1-1
CDR3 protein: CASSQDNGNTEAFF

V gene: TRBV20-1
J gene: TRBJ2-1
CDR3 protein: CSARFEGEQFF

V gene: TRBV29-1
J gene: TRBJ2-5
CDR3 protein: CSVKTGIQETQYF

V gene: TRBV4-1
J gene: TRBJ2-6
CDR3 protein: CASSAHGGTGANVLTF

V gene: TRBV20-1
J gene: TRBJ2-6
CDR3 protein: CSARDERDYSGANVLTF

V gene: TRBV29-1
J gene: TRBJ2-7
CDR3 protein: CSVEGDRGDYEQYF

V gene: TRBV27
J gene: TRBJ1-6
CDR3 protein: CASSLSFNNSPLHF

V gene: TRBV11-2
J gene: TRBJ2-3
CDR3 protein: CASSGLLGGVPDTQYF

V gene: TRBV27
J gene: TRBJ1-2
CDR3 protein: CASSLGGEEGYTF

V gene: TRBV25-1
J gene: TRBJ2-5
CDR3 protein: CASSTRDRGSFRETQYF

V gene: TRBV20-1
J gene: TRBJ2-1
CDR3 protein: CSARDESVAGFFYNEQFF

V gene: TRBV30
J gene: TRBJ2-2
CDR3 protein: CAWEPRQGTNTGELFF

V gene: TRBV9
J gene: TRBJ2-7
CDR3 protein: CASKGHEQYF

V gene: TRBV6-2/TRBV6-3
J gene: TRBJ2-2
CDR3 protein: CASSSPFAAGVTNTGELFF

V gene: TRBV27
J gene: TRBJ2-5
CDR3 protein: CASSRSAGPQETQYF

V gene: TRBV6-6
J gene: TRBJ2-5
CDR3 protein: CASSDRSGLETQYF

V gene: TRBV5-6
J gene: TRBJ2-3
CDR3 protein: CASSSGPGTDTQYF

V gene: TRBV20-1
J gene: TRBJ2-7
CDR3 protein: CSAIVPGQVDEQYF

V gene: TRBV27
J gene: TRBJ2-7
CDR3 protein: CASSPTSGPSYEQYF